The 24 T cell receptor beta chains below come from one sample, sequenced in a study of identical twins. TCRdb called the 5' RACE reads again in MiXCR, with one record for every CDR3 protein. Of hundreds of thousands of distinct CDR3 sequences listed, about 12% are singletons. The sample also formed part of further work on yellow fever vaccine responses in identical twins.

Sample: PBMCs. The receptors derive from a woman between 18 and 29 years old in good health.

This clonotype showed up many times. The CDR3 DNA is TGTGCCAGCAGCCCCTGGACAGCCGGCCACACTGAAGCTTTCTTT. It yields the protein CASSPWTAGHTEAFF. The rearrangement links TRBV6-1 to TRBJ1-1; possible D gene TRBD1, 6 bases. The CDR3 totals 15 residues. The ends were cut back, 6 bases at V and 3 bases at J, with 17 bases in the middle. The germline V gene encodes CDR1 MNHNS and CDR2 SASEGT.

The rearrangement uses TRBV7-2 and TRBJ2-3, with 7 positions matching TRBD2. The CDR3 totals 15 residues. The J segment lost 3 bases and the V segment lost 8 bases, leaving 11 bases of the junction unmatched. Germline-derived CDR1 and CDR2 are SGHTA and FQGNSA. CDR3 nucleotides: TGTGCCAGCCAGGCCAGGCCTAGCGGAACAGATACGCAGTATTTT. Translating it yields CASQARPSGTDTQYF.

This clonotype was seen repeatedly, ten times or more. The chain joins TRBV2 to TRBJ2-2; D ambiguous. Trimming removed 4 bases at V and 0 bases at J, with 3 bases between. This CDR3 has 13 amino acids. Germline values: CDR1 SNHLY, CDR2 FYNNEI. The CDR3 DNA reads as TGTGCCAGCAGTGTAACGAACACCGGGGAGCTGTTTTTT. Translating it yields CASSVTNTGELFF.

This clonotype has ten or more counts. V and J are TRBV5-8 and TRBJ1-1; tentatively, D is TRBD1 (5 bases). Germline-derived CDR1 and CDR2 are SGHTS and YDEGEE. This CDR3 region has 14 residues. The V end was cut by 4 bases, the J end by 6 bases, with 16 bases between. The CDR3 region has the DNA TGTGCCAGCAGCGGTACAGGTGCATTGGCTGAAGCTTTCTTT. Encoded protein: CASSGTGALAEAFF.

This chain connects TRBV6-1 to TRBJ2-7, with D unclear. The length of the CDR3 is 14 residues. V lost 5 bases and J lost 0, with 11 bases in between. From germline, CDR1 is MNHNS and CDR2 SASEGT. The CDR3 reads CASSITASSYEQYF. The CDR3 DNA reads as TGTGCCAGCAGTATAACCGCCAGCTCCTACGAGCAGTACTTC.

Ten or more counts support this clonotype. This rearrangement joins TRBV12-3 or TRBV12-4 to TRBJ1-5; D gene unclear. The CDR3 sequence is 12 residues long. V was trimmed by 5 bases and J by 6 bases, leaving 8 bases between them. The chain's CDR3 is CASSHMRQPQHF. The CDR3 coding sequence is TGTGCCAGCAGTCACATGCGTCAGCCCCAGCATTTT.

This clonotype has ten or more counts. CDR3 sequence reads: CASSFLVGSGNEQFF. The CDR3 DNA follows: TGTGCCAGCAGCTTTTTAGTAGGGTCCGGGAATGAGCAGTTCTTC. V gene TRBV7-6 combines with J gene TRBJ2-1; D not certain. CDR3 length: 15 residues. Trimming pared 3 bases from V and 7 bases from J, leaving 16 bases between. In germline, CDR1 is SGHVS, CDR2 FNYEAQ.

The gene calls are TRBV14 and TRBJ2-3; D ambiguous. V was pared by 4 bases and J by 5 bases, with 7 bases between. Looked up from germline, CDR1 is SGHDN and CDR2 is FVKESK. The CDR3 runs 12 residues. The CDR3 DNA follows: TGTGCCAGCAGCCCCATGAGAGATACGCAGTATTTT. Protein product: CASSPMRDTQYF.

This clonotype has only a few counts. The chain combines TRBV12-5 with TRBJ2-7, with 13 bases aligning to TRBD2. Germline trimming cut 6 bases from V and 2 bases from J; bases unmatched to any gene: 4. The CDR3 runs to 15 residues. From germline, CDR1 is LGHNT and CDR2 FRNRAP. The CDR3 here is CASGGGLAGTYEQYF. CDR3 bases: TGTGCTAGTGGCGGGGGACTAGCGGGAACCTACGAGCAGTACTTC.

The J gene is TRBJ2-2, the V gene TRBV28; 9 positions agree with TRBD2. Losses at the gene ends were 1 base for V and 6 bases for J; bases not matched to a gene: 3. Germline V lookup: CDR1 MDHEN, CDR2 SYDVKM. CDR3 length: 15 residues. The CDR3 DNA reads TGTGCCAGCAGTTTATTCCGCGGGGGGGCCGGGGAGCTGTTTTTT. Residues: CASSLFRGGAGELFF.

The chain carries TRBV6-1 and TRBJ2-1, with 9 positions matching TRBD1. V shed 9 bases and J 5 bases; nucleotides not matched to a gene: 14. The CDR3 runs to 16 residues. Per the germline V gene, CDR1 is MNHNS and CDR2 is SASEGT. The CDR3 DNA is TGTGCCAGTCAACCCGGACCGGGACAGGGAAACAATGAGCAGTTCTTC. It codes for CASQPGPGQGNNEQFF.

A few counts support this clonotype. The V and J genes are TRBV10-3 and TRBJ2-2; D gene unclear. V lost 4 bases and J 0 bases, leaving 6 bases between the germline ends. This CDR3 contains 14 residues. The germline gives CDR1 ENHRY, CDR2 SYGVKD. In DNA form, the CDR3 reads TGTGCCATCAGTGTTCCCACGAACACCGGGGAGCTGTTTTTT. Protein product: CAISVPTNTGELFF.

CDR3 nucleotides: TGCGCCAGCAGTGAGCTTAGGGCAGGAGAAGCTTTCTTT. This codes for CASSELRAGEAFF. This chain joins TRBV10-2 and TRBJ1-1; D uncertain. V shed 2 bases and J shed 8 bases, with 12 bases lying between them. The CDR3 has 13 residues. CDR1 is WSHSY and CDR2 is SAAADI in the germline V gene.

The V gene is TRBV5-5, the J gene TRBJ2-7; 9 nucleotides align to TRBD2. This CDR3 spans 14 amino acids. The V gene end was trimmed by 7 bases and the J gene end by 0 bases; junction bases not matched to a gene: 5. Germline V gives CDR1 SGHKS, CDR2 YYEKEE (reference sequence). CDR3 protein: CASGSSGDSYEQYV. The CDR3 nucleotides are TGTGCCAGCGGCTCTAGCGGGGACTCCTACGAGCAGTACGTC.

CDR3 sequence: CASSQERRSLKAFF. CDR3 DNA: TGTGCCAGCAGCCAAGAAAGGAGGTCACTTAAGGCTTTCTTT. The rearrangement links TRBV3-1 to TRBJ1-1; D is undetermined. Germline CDR1 LGHDT, CDR2 YNNKEL (reference sequence). Trimming cost V 0 bases and J 11 bases, with 16 bases left between them. The CDR3 is 14 amino acids. The full variable domain, in which reference TRBV3-1 and TRBJ1-1 provide the parts outside the CDR3, is DTAVSQTPKYLVTQMGNDKSIKCEQNLGHDTMYWYKQDSKKFLKIMFSYNNKELIINETVPNRFSPKSPDKAHLNLHINSLELGDSAVYFCASSQERRSLKAFFGQGTRLTVV.

There are a few counts of this clonotype. V and J are TRBV15 and TRBJ2-7, with 9 bases matching TRBD1. V trimming: 2 bases; J trimming: 3 bases; junction bases outside the gene matches: 5. Germline CDR1 reads LNHNV; CDR2 reads YYDKDF (reference sequence). The CDR3 runs to 15 residues. The CDR3 spells CATSRTGGDLYEQYV. CDR3 coding DNA: TGTGCCACCAGCAGAACAGGGGGCGACCTCTACGAGCAGTACGTC.

This clonotype has a count of ten or more. The V call is TRBV12-3 or TRBV12-4, the J call TRBJ2-7; D uncertain. The CDR3 loop spans 14 amino acids. Trimming left V 4 bases short and J 6 bases short, with 16 bases between. The CDR3 DNA is TGTGCCAGCAGTTCCTCGGTGGGATCGTTCGAGCAGTACTTC. It translates to CASSSSVGSFEQYF.

This clonotype has only a few counts. The genes are TRBV4-2 and TRBJ1-2; possible D gene TRBD1, 5 bases. The CDR3 consists of 15 residues. The V and J ends lost 0 bases and 4 bases respectively, with 12 bases between them. CDR1 and CDR2 (germline): LGHNA, YNFKEQ. CDR3 coding DNA: TGTGCCAGCAGCCAAGATGGGACCGCCACCTATGGCTACACCTTC. As protein: CASSQDGTATYGYTF.

This clonotype was seen more than once but under ten times. The V call is TRBV28, the J call TRBJ2-7; TRBD2 matches at 13 bases. With 8 bases clipped from V and 4 bases from J, the junction kept 2 bases outside the gene matches. The CDR3 runs 13 residues. Germline V gene lookup returns CDR1 MDHEN and CDR2 SYDVKM. In DNA, the CDR3 is TGTGCCAGCGAGGGACTAGCGGGGTACGAGCAGTACTTC. Residues: CASEGLAGYEQYF. Complete variable domain (other parts from reference TRBV28 and TRBJ2-7): DVKVTQSSRYLVKRTGEKVFLECVQDMDHENMFWYRQDPGLGLRLIYFSYDVKMKEKGDIPEGYSVSREKKERFSLILESASTNQTSMYLCASEGLAGYEQYFGPGTRLTVT.

This chain joins TRBV15 and TRBJ2-1; 9 bases map to TRBD1. CDR1 LNHNV and CDR2 YYDKDF come from the germline V gene (reference sequence). Trimming at V came to 1 base and at J to 0 bases, leaving 7 bases not matched to a gene. The CDR3 sequence is 18 residues long. The CDR3 nucleotides read TGTGCCACCAGCAGAGGCCTTACAGGGGGCAGCTCCTACAATGAGCAGTTCTTC. This encodes CATSRGLTGGSSYNEQFF.

The CDR3 protein is CASYLGRRDGSYNEQFF. As DNA, the CDR3 is TGTGCCAGCTACCTGGGGAGGCGGGATGGTTCCTACAATGAGCAGTTCTTC. The genes are TRBV7-8 and TRBJ2-1, with D perhaps matching TRBD2 (6 bases). This CDR3 spans 17 amino acids. Between the trimmed V and J ends, which lost 8 bases and 1 base, there was a span of 21 bases. Germline V gene data show CDR1 as SGHVS and CDR2 as FQNEAQ.

The chain combines TRBV15 with TRBJ2-3, with TRBD2 as a possible D gene (6 bases). CDR3 size: 17 residues. The germline gives CDR1 LNHNV, CDR2 YYDKDF (reference sequence). With 0 bases removed from V and 1 base from J, the gap between germline ends came to 14 bases. CDR3 amino acids: CATSRDDLAGRTDTQYF. In DNA, the CDR3 is TGTGCCACCAGCAGAGATGATCTGGCGGGGCGCACAGATACGCAGTATTTT.

This sequence joins TRBV9 and TRBJ2-1, with 12 bases that match TRBD2. This CDR3 spans 19 amino acids. J was trimmed by 5 bases and V by 4 bases; bases with no gene match: 16. Germline CDR1 SGDLS, CDR2 YYNGEE. CDR3 sequence reads: CASSPRLIRLAGVHNEQFF. In DNA form, the CDR3 reads TGTGCCAGCAGCCCACGACTGATCCGACTAGCGGGAGTTCACAATGAGCAGTTCTTC.

Notes on this clonotype: An end of the junction differs from the germline gene, which may be a read error. This chain joins TRBV15 and TRBJ2-1, with D possibly matching TRBD2 (6 bases). Germline V gives CDR1 LNHNV, CDR2 YYDKDF (reference sequence). This CDR3 has 16 residues. The CDR3 here is CATSRGFMEGYNKQFF. The CDR3 region has the DNA TGTGCCACCAGCAGAGGGTTTATGGAGGGTTACAATAAGCAGTTCTTC.